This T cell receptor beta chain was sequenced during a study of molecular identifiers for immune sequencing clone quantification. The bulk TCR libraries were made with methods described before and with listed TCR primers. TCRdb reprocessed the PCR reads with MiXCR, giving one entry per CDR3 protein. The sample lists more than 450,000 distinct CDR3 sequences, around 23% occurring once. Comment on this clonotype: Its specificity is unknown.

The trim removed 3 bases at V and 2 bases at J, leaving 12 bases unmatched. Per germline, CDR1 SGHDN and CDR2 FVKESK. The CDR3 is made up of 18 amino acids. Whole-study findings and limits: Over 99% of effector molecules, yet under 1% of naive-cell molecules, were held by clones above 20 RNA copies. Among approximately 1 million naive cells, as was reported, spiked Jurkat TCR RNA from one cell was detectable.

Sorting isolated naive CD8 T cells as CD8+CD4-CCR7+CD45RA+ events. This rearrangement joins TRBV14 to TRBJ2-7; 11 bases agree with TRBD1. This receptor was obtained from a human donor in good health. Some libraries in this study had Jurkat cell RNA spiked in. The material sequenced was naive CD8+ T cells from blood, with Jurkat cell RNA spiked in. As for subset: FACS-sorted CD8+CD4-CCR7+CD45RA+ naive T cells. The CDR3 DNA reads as TGTGCCAGCAGCCATCGCGTTGGACAGGGGGCCGACGCCTACGAGCAGTACTTC. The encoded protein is CASSHRVGQGADAYEQYF.